The clone carrying this TCR beta chain was seen a handful of times. TCRdb fed the 5' RACE reads into MiXCR, producing one record per CDR3 protein. The sample lists roughly 130,000 distinct CDR3 sequences; approximately 15% were seen once. This sample was taken from a study of T-cell memory formation after mild COVID-19. The CDR3 is made up of 12 amino acids. The germline V and J ends were trimmed by 2 bases and 10 bases, with 11 bases remaining between them. The germline CDR1 and CDR2 sequences are KGHSH and LQKENI. This sequence was found in a man aged 18 to 30 who had mild COVID-19 (a few samples of this study predate the infection). Cell type and time point are not known. This chain links TRBV18 with TRBJ1-1, with D tentatively TRBD1 (5 bases). The sample taken for sequencing was PBMCs or a T cell subset sorted from them (not recorded which). The CDR3 DNA is TGTGCCAGCTCACCAGTCGGGACCCTAGCTTTCTTT. Translated: CASSPVGTLAFF.